Following are 27 T cell receptor beta chains from one sample sequenced in a study of T-cell memory formation after mild COVID-19. TCRdb called the 5' RACE reads again in MiXCR, with one record for every CDR3 protein. Among 260,000 or so distinct CDR3 sequences listed, over 15% were seen once. Sequencing used PBMCs or a T cell subset sorted from them (not recorded which). Receptors originate from a young man who had mild COVID-19 (a few samples of this study predate the infection). Cell type and time point are not known.

The rearrangement links TRBV11-2 to TRBJ2-1; TRBD1 aligns across 7 bases. V lost 5 bases, J lost 7 bases, and 8 bases stayed unmatched. CDR3 length equals 14 residues. Germline CDR1 reads SGHAT; CDR2 reads FQNNGV. The CDR3 DNA sequence: TGTGCCAGCAGCCTGACAGGGAGTAGGAATGAGCAGTTCTTC. Translated: CASSLTGSRNEQFF.

The chain couples TRBV7-2 to TRBJ2-1; D possibly uses TRBD1 or TRBD2 (5 bases each). The V gene lost 4 bases and the J gene lost 4 bases, with 14 bases spanning the gap. The CDR3 contains 15 residues. Germline V lookup: CDR1 SGHTA, CDR2 FQGNSA. CDR3 residues: CASSYRDGSYNEQFF. The CDR3 coding sequence is TGTGCCAGCAGCTACCGGGACGGATCTTACAATGAGCAGTTCTTC.

This chain uses TRBV21-1 with TRBJ2-3. TRBV21-1 is an annotated pseudogene. This CDR3 contains 15 residues. The CDR3 region has the DNA TGTGCCAGCAGCAAAGGCTGCATGTCTTCAGATACGCAGTATTTT. This sequence encodes CASSKGCMSSDTQYF.

This clonotype was observed many times. V is TRBV7-2 and J is TRBJ1-2; 9 nucleotides align to TRBD1. The germline V gene encodes CDR1 SGHTA and CDR2 FQGNSA. J lost 5 bases, V lost 5 bases, and 12 bases had no gene match. The CDR3 has 16 amino acids. In DNA form, the CDR3 reads TGTGCCAGCAGCCCAGCCGGGACAGGGAAGAGGTATGGCTACACCTTC. It yields the protein CASSPAGTGKRYGYTF.

The rearrangement joins TRBV27 to TRBJ2-7; TRBD2 agrees at 11 bases. This CDR3 spans 15 amino acids. V lost 4 bases, J lost 0 bases, and 2 bases stayed unmatched. CDR1 MNHEY and CDR2 SMNVEV come from the germline V gene (reference sequence). The CDR3 DNA is TGTGCCAGCAGTTCACTAGCGGGGGCCTCCTACGAGCAGTACTTC. It yields the protein CASSSLAGASYEQYF.

The chain employs TRBV7-6 and TRBJ1-3, with 7 bases aligning to TRBD1. The CDR3 sequence is 15 residues long. The germline V gene has CDR1 SGHVS and CDR2 FNYEAQ. With 5 bases clipped from V and 4 bases from J, the junction kept 8 bases outside the gene matches. CDR3 in DNA: TGTGCCAGCAGCCGAAATACAGGGGCGGGAAACACCATATATTTT. This translates into CASSRNTGAGNTIYF.

CDR3 DNA sequence: TGTGCCAGCAGTTTACTGGGGACAGGGGTCGGCTACACCTTC. It specifies CASSLLGTGVGYTF. The chain joins TRBV12-3 or TRBV12-4 to TRBJ1-2, with 10 bases matching TRBD1. This CDR3 is built from 14 residues. With 2 bases clipped from V and 8 bases from J, the junction kept 5 bases outside the gene matches.

The table lists this clonotype with a few counts. This rearrangement joins TRBV10-3 to TRBJ1-1; tentatively, D is TRBD1 (5 bases). Per germline, CDR1 ENHRY and CDR2 SYGVKD. V shed 4 bases and J shed 4 bases, with 10 bases lying between them. CDR3 size: 13 residues. The CDR3 region is CAISVPGVTEAFF. The CDR3, as DNA: TGTGCCATCAGTGTCCCGGGGGTCACTGAAGCTTTCTTT.

The chain links TRBV11-2 to TRBJ1-2; D is unclear. The germline CDR1 and CDR2 sequences are SGHAT and FQNNGV. The V and J ends lost 4 bases and 5 bases respectively, with 11 bases between them. The CDR3 has 13 amino acids. CDR3 bases: TGTGCCAGCAGCTCGGGTGAAGTGTATGGCTACACCTTC. Protein product: CASSSGEVYGYTF.

The sample holds many counts of this clonotype. This sequence joins TRBV27 and TRBJ2-1; no clear D. Germline V gene sequence: CDR1 MNHEY, CDR2 SMNVEV (reference sequence). The V and J ends lost 8 bases and 2 bases respectively, with 16 bases between them. This CDR3 is built from 15 residues. The CDR3 protein is CASLVWPNTYNEQFF. In nucleotides, the CDR3 is TGTGCCAGCCTTGTTTGGCCAAATACCTACAATGAGCAGTTCTTC.

The chain couples TRBV25-1 to TRBJ1-6; a possible D gene is TRBD1 (6 bases). V was trimmed by 9 bases and J by 8 bases, leaving 20 bases between them. The germline V gene encodes CDR1 MGHDK and CDR2 SYGVNS. CDR3 length equals 15 residues. DNA for the CDR3: TGTGCCAGTCCCCTACGAGACAGGCGGCATTCACCCCTCCACTTT. Residues: CASPLRDRRHSPLHF.

The chain couples TRBV24-1 to TRBJ2-1; no definite D call. This CDR3 contains 13 residues. The germline V gene encodes CDR1 KGHDR and CDR2 SFDVKD. The V and J ends lost 4 bases and 8 bases respectively, with 11 bases between them. In DNA form, the CDR3 reads TGTGCCACCAGTGACTACTCCATCCATGAGCAGTTCTTC. Translating it yields CATSDYSIHEQFF.

The V call is TRBV4-1, the J call TRBJ1-2; tentatively, D is TRBD1 (6 bases). This CDR3 contains 16 residues. V dropped 4 bases and J dropped 2 bases, with 17 bases sitting between them. Looked up from germline, CDR1 is MGHRA and CDR2 is YSYEKL. The CDR3 coding sequence is TGCGCCAGCAGCCCATCCGGTGGGGGCGAAAACTATGGCTACACCTTC. It translates to CASSPSGGGENYGYTF.

The chain couples TRBV12-3 or TRBV12-4 to TRBJ2-5, with TRBD1 identical over 7 bases. The CDR3 sequence is 15 residues long. V lost 2 bases to trimming and J lost 5 bases; unmatched junction nucleotides: 8. For the CDR3, the DNA is TGTGCCAGCAGTTTATCCGGGGCAGGGGGTGAGACCCAGTACTTC. Its translation is CASSLSGAGGETQYF.

This clonotype has just a few counts. The chain joins TRBV11-2 to TRBJ1-1; no definite D call. The CDR3 runs 15 residues. The V gene's germline CDR1 is SGHAT and CDR2 FQNNGV. V was cut by 4 bases and J by 3 bases, with 15 bases left in between. The CDR3 spells CASSSETSYYTEAFF. CDR3 nucleotides: TGTGCCAGCAGCTCGGAGACATCCTACTACACTGAAGCTTTCTTT.

The chain combines TRBV5-6 with TRBJ1-1; D uncertain. Germline-derived CDR1 and CDR2 are SGHDT and YYEEEE. V dropped 3 bases and J dropped 3 bases, with 6 bases sitting between them. The CDR3 loop spans 12 amino acids. CDR3 region: CASSSYDTEAFF. CDR3 coding DNA: TGTGCCAGCAGCTCATATGACACTGAAGCTTTCTTT.

This clonotype was counted once. The chain carries TRBV4-3 and TRBJ2-5, with 9 bases matching TRBD2. Germline CDR1 LGHNA, CDR2 YSLEER. The CDR3 has 15 amino acids. Trimming cost V 1 base and J 5 bases; bases outside gene matches: 5. The CDR3 here is CASSQGAGGPETQYF. The DNA of the CDR3 is TGCGCCAGCAGCCAAGGCGCGGGGGGGCCGGAGACCCAGTACTTC.

The V and J genes are TRBV5-5 and TRBJ1-2; 8 bases match TRBD1. Losses at the gene ends were 6 bases for V and 5 bases for J; bases not matched to a gene: 18. The germline V gene has CDR1 SGHKS and CDR2 YYEKEE (reference sequence). The CDR3 sequence is 17 residues long. The CDR3 sequence is CASTLGQGTVVWYGYTF. Here the CDR3 DNA reads TGTGCCAGCACCCTAGGACAGGGTACGGTGGTTTGGTATGGCTACACCTTC.

A few counts support this clonotype. The chain employs TRBV7-6 and TRBJ2-3; D is unresolved. The V end was cut by 5 bases, the J end by 0 bases, with 9 bases between. The germline V gene encodes CDR1 SGHVS and CDR2 FNYEAQ. The CDR3 consists of 14 residues. CDR3 DNA: TGTGCCAGCAGCCTGATGGGAAGCACAGATACGCAGTATTTT. Amino acid sequence: CASSLMGSTDTQYF.

Only one count was recorded for this clonotype. The rearrangement joins TRBV5-4 to TRBJ1-2; D gene unclear. CDR3 length: 14 amino acids. CDR1 SGHNT and CDR2 YYREEE come from the germline V gene (reference sequence). Trimming took off 0 bases at V and 6 bases at J, with 12 bases between the two ends. DNA for the CDR3: TGTGCCAGCAGCTTGGTAATCCCCGGAAATGGCTACACCTTC. This codes for CASSLVIPGNGYTF.

The chain joins TRBV11-2 to TRBJ2-3, with a possible D match to TRBD2 (6 bases). The CDR3 totals 14 residues. V lost 5 bases, J lost 4 bases, and 13 bases lay in between. Germline V gene lookup returns CDR1 SGHAT and CDR2 FQNNGV. The CDR3 spells CASSPMGGADTQYF. The DNA for the CDR3 is TGTGCCAGCAGCCCCATGGGGGGAGCAGATACGCAGTATTTT.

The chain uses TRBV7-9 and TRBJ2-7; TRBD1 might be the D (6 bases). The V and J ends lost 5 bases and 0 bases respectively, with 8 bases between them. CDR3 length: 13 residues. Germline V gene data show CDR1 as SEHNR and CDR2 as FQNEAQ (reference sequence). CDR3 protein: CASSMDSSYEQYF. The CDR3 DNA reads TGTGCCAGCAGCATGGACAGCTCCTACGAGCAGTACTTC.

This clonotype was seen more than once but under ten times. V gene TRBV6-2 or TRBV6-3 combines with J gene TRBJ1-4; D might be TRBD1 (6 bases). CDR1 and CDR2 from the germline V gene are MNHEY and SVGEGT. CDR3 length: 14 residues. V was trimmed by 2 bases and J by 5 bases, leaving 9 bases between them. The DNA of the CDR3 is TGTGCCAGCAGTTACAAGGGGACAAATGAAAAACTGTTTTTT. It encodes CASSYKGTNEKLFF.

V and J are TRBV20-1 and TRBJ1-1, with D possibly TRBD1 on 5 matching bases. Germline CDR1 DFQATT, CDR2 SNEGSKA (reference sequence). The CDR3 totals 13 residues. The V end lost 1 base, the J end lost 11 bases, and 17 bases lay between the germline ends. The CDR3: CSARGVGPRGAFF. The CDR3 nucleotides are TGCAGTGCTAGAGGTGTGGGACCCCGGGGGGCTTTCTTT.

This clonotype was counted a few times. The chain couples TRBV20-1 to TRBJ1-1, with no clear D. Deletions cut 8 bases from V and 2 bases from J, with 15 bases between. The CDR3 has 13 amino acids. The germline V gene has CDR1 DFQATT and CDR2 SNEGSKA (reference sequence). The CDR3 DNA follows: TGCAGTCCCCGTAGTGCGATTAACACTGAAGCTTTCTTT. It encodes CSPRSAINTEAFF.

This clonotype was recorded a few times. The chain is built from TRBV5-1 and TRBJ1-1; D gene ambiguous. CDR1 and CDR2 (germline): SGHRS, YFSETQ. This CDR3 has 15 amino acids. V was pared by 0 bases and J by 3 bases, with 12 bases between. In DNA form, the CDR3 reads TGCGCCAGCAGCTTGGTCGACACGGGAGACACTGAAGCTTTCTTT. Amino acid sequence: CASSLVDTGDTEAFF.

V is TRBV20-1 and J is TRBJ2-1; 13 bases agree with TRBD2. The germline V gene has CDR1 DFQATT and CDR2 SNEGSKA (reference sequence). V lost 4 bases to trimming and J lost 16 bases; unmatched junction nucleotides: 7. The CDR3 covers 12 residues. CDR3 nucleotide sequence: TGCAGTGCTACGACTAGCGGGGGGCCCTTTTTCTTC. Protein: CSATTSGGPFFF.